This TCR beta chain was retrieved from a study of T-cell memory formation after mild COVID-19. Trimming stripped 6 bases from V and 4 bases from J, with 12 bases between. The CDR3 runs to 14 residues. Germline V CDR1 and CDR2: WNHNN, SYGVQD (reference sequence). In TCRdb, the 5' RACE reads were re-called with MiXCR into one record per CDR3 protein. This sample has fewer than 150,000 distinct CDR3 sequences; 20% to 25% occur once, and the top ten carry around 41%. This clonotype was seen more than once but under ten times. This chain joins TRBV10-1 and TRBJ2-2; tentatively, D is TRBD2 (5 bases). This clonotype originated in a man between 18 and 35 years old who had mild COVID-19 (a few samples of this study predate the infection). Cell type and time point are not known. The material sequenced was PBMCs or a T cell subset sorted from them (not recorded which). Here the CDR3 reads CASRAVLGTGELFF. The CDR3 nucleotides read TGCGCCAGCAGAGCGGTTCTGGGCACCGGGGAGCTGTTTTTT.